Listed below are T cell receptor beta chains from one sample, sequenced in a study of shared clonotypes between healthy human individuals. Data came from immunoSEQ multiplex PCR; TCRdb stores just in-frame clones and leaves some out. The sample shows 2 million or so clones, over 85% of them seen only once. Sample: naive CD4+ T cells sorted from blood. These receptors were collected from a man aged 18 to 30 in good health. Each CDR3 is given without its conserved first and last residue.

v_call,cdr3_length,j_call,cdr3_aa
TRBV4-2,12,TRBJ2-7,ASSPGGGGYEQY
TRBV10-3,14,TRBJ2-2,AISVASGRGTGELF
TRBV30,14,TRBJ2-3,AWSKVGGGRDHTQY
TRBV5-1,12,TRBJ1-4,ASSSGQPNEKLF
TRBV5-1,14,TRBJ2-3,ASSLSSQGATDTQY
TRBV28,13,TRBJ2-5,ASSLWVGGQETQY
TRBV4-1,13,TRBJ1-4,ASSQTGTGLEKLF
TRBV7-6,13,TRBJ2-1,ASSLFGKEGNEQF
TRBV10-1,13,TRBJ2-2,ASSESGQPTGELF
TRBV6-1,11,TRBJ1-5,ASKKATYQPQH
TRBV28,10,NA,ASSSDSYEQY
TRBV15,12,TRBJ1-5,ATSEGITNQPQH
TRBV5-1,13,TRBJ2-3,ASSFRDPGTDTQY
TRBV9,14,TRBJ2-1,ASSLIGLASYNEQF
TRBV4-1,13,TRBJ2-7,ASSSPRDRSYEQY
TRBV2,10,TRBJ2-7,ASSGRIYEQY
TRBV6-1,11,TRBJ2-7,ASVGAAKGEQY
TRBV27,12,TRBJ1-5,ASSSRTGFQPQH
TRBV29-1,11,TRBJ1-1,SVARGLNTEAF
TRBV18,14,TRBJ1-5,ASSPPGVGGNQPQH
TRBV2,10,TRBJ2-4,ASGAVSAFQY
TRBV7-9,13,TRBJ2-5,ASRPWTGSQETQY
TRBV6-5,10,TRBJ1-2,ASRRTGEGYT
TRBV6-5,13,TRBJ2-3,ASREDIAKTDTQY
TRBV6-1,9,TRBJ1-2,ASTLRVGYT
TRBV4-1,12,TRBJ1-2,ASSQGLGNYGYT
TRBV10-1,11,TRBJ1-2,ASSEDKFYGYT
TRBV20-1,8,TRBJ2-3,SATGDTQY
TRBV2,13,TRBJ2-3,ASTPGQSFTDTQY
TRBV4-1,14,TRBJ2-3,ASSQGGGAGTDTQY
TRBV6-5,13,TRBJ2-3,ASTRGGQAHGTQY
TRBV10-1,12,TRBJ2-3,ASSDWTRTDTQY
TRBV2,15,TRBJ1-3,ASSDSSSVISGNTIY